Below, 20 T cell receptor beta chains from the same sample are listed, as sequenced in a study of cytotoxic CD8 clonotypes in ibrutinib-treated CLL. Profiling relied on immunoSEQ multiplex PCR, and the TCRdb table lists in-frame clones only, not all of them. The sample consists of about 140,000 clones, about 91% of them appearing once. Specimen: PBMCs, collected after 12 months of ibrutinib treatment. Receptors originate from a human donor with chronic lymphocytic leukemia.

The J gene is TRBJ1-4, the V gene TRBV9, with D possibly being TRBD1 (5 bases). CDR1 is SGDLS, CDR2 YYNGEE, per germline. This CDR3 region has 15 residues. Trimming removed 4 bases from V and 8 bases from J, with 18 bases in between. CDR3 sequence reads: CASSQGAGYSEKLFF. CDR3 nucleotides: TGTGCCAGCAGCCAAGGGGCAGGGTACTCGGAAAAACTGTTTTTT.

The V and J genes are TRBV5-4 and TRBJ2-7, with 8 nucleotides matching TRBD2. CDR1 is SGHNT, CDR2 YYREEE, per germline (reference sequence). The CDR3 is 14 amino acids. Germline trimming cut 9 bases from V and 2 bases from J; bases unmatched to any gene: 10. Here the CDR3 reads CATSGGDNTYEQYF. The CDR3 nucleotides read TGTGCCACTTCCGGGGGGGACAATACCTACGAGCAGTACTTC.

CDR3 nucleotides: TGTGCCAGCAGCCGTGGACAGGGGAGGGATGAAAAACTGTTTTTT. As protein: CASSRGQGRDEKLFF. The V gene is TRBV6-5, the J gene TRBJ1-4; 9 nucleotides match TRBD1. V shed 6 bases, J shed 6 bases, and the junction held 8 bases outside the gene matches. The CDR3 has 15 amino acids. Germline V CDR1 and CDR2: MNHEY, SVGAGI.

The chain carries TRBV7-2 and TRBJ1-2, with D hard to call. In germline, CDR1 is SGHTA, CDR2 FQGNSA. Trimming pared 2 bases from V and 2 bases from J, leaving 9 bases between. The CDR3 runs 14 residues. The CDR3 sequence: CASSLPGMNYGYTF. The CDR3 coding sequence is TGTGCCAGCAGCTTACCTGGCATGAACTATGGCTACACCTTC.

The V and J genes are TRBV5-8 and TRBJ1-1; D unclear. Germline-derived CDR1 and CDR2 are SGHTS and YDEGEE. V was trimmed by 0 bases and J by 3 bases, leaving 15 bases between them. The CDR3 runs to 16 residues. CDR3 sequence reads: CASSLVYGVGHTEAFF. The CDR3 DNA reads as TGTGCCAGCAGCTTGGTTTACGGGGTCGGGCACACTGAAGCTTTCTTT.

V gene TRBV7-9 combines with J gene TRBJ2-2, with 8 positions matching TRBD2. Germline assignment: CDR1 SEHNR and CDR2 FQNEAQ (reference sequence). V trimming: 0 bases; J trimming: 11 bases; junction bases outside the gene matches: 8. This CDR3 is 15 amino acids long. Here the CDR3 reads CASSLAGLAGLELFF. CDR3 sequence (DNA): TGTGCCAGCAGCTTAGCGGGGCTAGCGGGCCTTGAGCTGTTTTTT.

CDR3 residues: CATSRDRTSGLGTQYF. In DNA, the CDR3 is TGTGCCACCAGCAGAGATCGGACTAGCGGCCTGGGGACCCAGTACTTC. This sequence joins TRBV15 and TRBJ2-5; 10 nucleotides match TRBD2. Trimming took 0 bases from V and 7 from J; bases not matched to a gene: 8. The germline V gene has CDR1 LNHNV and CDR2 YYDKDF (reference sequence). CDR3 length: 16 residues.

The V call is TRBV28, the J call TRBJ2-7; 9 bases agree with TRBD1. Germline trimming cut 8 bases from V and 4 bases from J; bases unmatched to any gene: 12. This CDR3 is 15 amino acids long. Germline CDR1 and CDR2: MDHEN and SYDVKM. In DNA form, the CDR3 reads TGTGCCAGCGCCCTTCCCGGGACAGGGAGGTACGAGCAGTACTTC. As protein: CASALPGTGRYEQYF.

This clone turned up a few times. This chain links TRBV11-3 with TRBJ2-6; D uncertain. CDR3 size: 16 residues. The V gene's germline CDR1 is SGHNT and CDR2 YENEEA. The ends were cut back, 5 bases at V and 0 bases at J, with 11 bases in the middle. CDR3 nucleotides: TGTGCCAGCAGCCTCGGGTCTCACTCTGGGGCCAACGTCCTGACTTTC. It yields the protein CASSLGSHSGANVLTF.

The chain carries TRBV25-1 and TRBJ1-5; maybe TRBD1 (5 bases). This CDR3 is 18 amino acids long. Germline V CDR1 and CDR2: MGHDK, SYGVNS. Trimming pared 3 bases from V and 1 base from J, leaving 19 bases between. The DNA of the CDR3 is TGTGCCAGCAGTGATGCTCAGGGACGGCTTGGAAGCAATCAGCCCCAGCATTTT. It encodes CASSDAQGRLGSNQPQHF.

V gene TRBV27 combines with J gene TRBJ2-7; TRBD2 is a possible D gene (6 bases). This CDR3 contains 15 residues. V dropped 3 bases and J dropped 5 bases, with 17 bases sitting between them. Germline assignment: CDR1 MNHEY and CDR2 SMNVEV (reference sequence). Here the CDR3 DNA reads TGTGCCAGCAGTTTGGGGGGTGTGAAAGGCGACGAGCAGTACTTC. It is translated as CASSLGGVKGDEQYF.

This chain uses TRBV5-1 with TRBJ1-3; 7 bases fit TRBD1. The length of the CDR3 is 16 residues. The junction had 10 bases not matched to a gene; V was cut back by 3 bases and J by 4 bases. Germline loops: CDR1 SGHRS, CDR2 YFSETQ. In nucleotides, the CDR3 is TGCGCCAGCAGCTCGACCGGGACAGCTAGGGGAAACACCATATATTTT. Its protein product is CASSSTGTARGNTIYF. Together with reference TRBV5-1 and TRBJ1-3, the CDR3 gives the full variable domain: KAGVTQTPRYLIKTRGQQVTLSCSPISGHRSVSWYQQTPGQGLQFLFEYFSETQRNKGNFPGRFSGRQFSNSRSEMNVSTLELGDSALYLCASSSTGTARGNTIYFGEGSWLTVV.

The J gene is TRBJ1-2, the V gene TRBV28; 8 bases fit TRBD1. Germline V gene lookup returns CDR1 MDHEN and CDR2 SYDVKM. This CDR3 comprises 15 residues. V lost 5 bases and J lost 4; bases outside the gene matches: 9. The CDR3 coding sequence is TGTGCCAGCAGTGCGGCCTCAGGGGGCGGCTATGGCTACACCTTC. It codes for CASSAASGGGYGYTF.

CDR3 coding DNA: TGTGCCTGGAGTTACTGGGGACAGCAATCCTACGAGCAGTACTTC. Translating it yields CAWSYWGQQSYEQYF. The gene calls are TRBV30 and TRBJ2-7; 7 bases are shared with TRBD1. J lost 1 base, V lost 2 bases, and 8 bases had no gene match. Per germline, CDR1 GTSNPN and CDR2 SVGIG (reference sequence). The CDR3 contains 15 residues.

The chain employs TRBV27 and TRBJ1-1; D call uncertain. The CDR3 contains 13 residues. CDR1 MNHEY and CDR2 SMNVEV come from the germline V gene (reference sequence). The V end lost 5 bases, the J end lost 3 bases, and 10 bases lay between the germline ends. CDR3 region: CASSLRADTEAFF. In DNA form, the CDR3 reads TGTGCCAGCAGTCTCAGAGCGGACACTGAAGCTTTCTTT.

The CDR3 DNA reads TGCAGCGTTCGGGAAGGTAAGGGTTTAACTGAAGCTTTCTTT. As protein: CSVREGKGLTEAFF. This chain connects TRBV29-1 to TRBJ1-1; D is unclear. The CDR3 spans 14 residues. Trimming left V 5 bases short and J 5 bases short, with 18 bases between. Germline CDR1 and CDR2: SQVTM and ANQGSEA.

This sequence joins TRBV28 and TRBJ2-3; D might be TRBD2 (6 bases). The CDR3 spans 13 residues. Trimming took 1 base from V and 8 from J, leaving 10 bases between them. Germline assignment: CDR1 MDHEN and CDR2 SYDVKM. The CDR3 here is CASSLSAAGTQYF. DNA of the CDR3: TGTGCCAGCAGTTTATCGGCAGCGGGTACGCAGTATTTT. Full variable domain (outside the CDR3, taken from reference TRBV28 and TRBJ2-3): DVKVTQSSRYLVKRTGEKVFLECVQDMDHENMFWYRQDPGLGLRLIYFSYDVKMKEKGDIPEGYSVSREKKERFSLILESASTNQTSMYLCASSLSAAGTQYFGPGTRLTVL.

There are a few counts of this clone. V and J are TRBV5-1 and TRBJ1-1, with a weak D call TRBD1 (6 bases). V gave up 1 base and J gave up 1 base, with 11 bases separating them. Germline lookup yields CDR1 SGHRS and CDR2 YFSETQ. The length of the CDR3 is 15 residues. The CDR3 sequence: CASSLQGHGNTEAFF. CDR3 sequence (DNA): TGCGCCAGCAGCTTGCAGGGACACGGGAACACTGAAGCTTTCTTT.

The genes are TRBV9 and TRBJ1-3, with D unresolved. From germline, CDR1 is SGDLS and CDR2 YYNGEE. CDR3 length: 17 amino acids. Trimming removed 0 bases at V and 0 bases at J, with 13 bases between. This CDR3 is CASSVDLRAPSGNTIYF. The DNA of the CDR3 is TGTGCCAGCAGCGTAGATCTGCGGGCACCCTCTGGAAACACCATATATTTT.

This sequence joins TRBV11-1 and TRBJ2-1; TRBD2 aligns across 7 bases. Germline assignment: CDR1 SGHAT and CDR2 FQDESV (reference sequence). The V and J ends lost 5 bases and 5 bases, in that order; junction bases with no gene match: 12. CDR3 length: 16 amino acids. CDR3 region: CASSMGLPGAHNEQFF. The CDR3 DNA follows: TGTGCCAGCAGCATGGGACTACCGGGAGCCCACAATGAGCAGTTCTTC.